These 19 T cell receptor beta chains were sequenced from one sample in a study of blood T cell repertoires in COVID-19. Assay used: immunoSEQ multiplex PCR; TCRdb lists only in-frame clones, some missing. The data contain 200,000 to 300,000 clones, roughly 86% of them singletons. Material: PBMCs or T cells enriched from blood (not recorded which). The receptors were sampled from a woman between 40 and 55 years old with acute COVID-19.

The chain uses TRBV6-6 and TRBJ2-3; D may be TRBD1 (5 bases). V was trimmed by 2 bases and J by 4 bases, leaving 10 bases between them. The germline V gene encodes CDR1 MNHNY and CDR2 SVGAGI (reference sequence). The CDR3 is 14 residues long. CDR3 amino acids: CASSYTSGSDTQYF. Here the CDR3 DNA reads TGTGCCAGCAGTTACACTTCAGGGTCAGATACGCAGTATTTT.

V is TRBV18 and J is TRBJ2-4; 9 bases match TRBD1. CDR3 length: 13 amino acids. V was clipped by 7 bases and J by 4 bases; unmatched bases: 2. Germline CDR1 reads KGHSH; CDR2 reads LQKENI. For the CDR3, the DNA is TGTGCCAGCTTGGGACAGGGTAAAAACATTCAGTACTTC. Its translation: CASLGQGKNIQYF.

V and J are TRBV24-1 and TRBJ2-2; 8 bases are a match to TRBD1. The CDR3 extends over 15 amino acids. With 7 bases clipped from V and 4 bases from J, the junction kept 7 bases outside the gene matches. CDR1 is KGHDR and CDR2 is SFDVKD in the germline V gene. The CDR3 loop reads CATRTNDRGTGELFF. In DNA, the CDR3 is TGTGCCACCAGGACAAATGACAGGGGCACCGGGGAGCTGTTTTTT.

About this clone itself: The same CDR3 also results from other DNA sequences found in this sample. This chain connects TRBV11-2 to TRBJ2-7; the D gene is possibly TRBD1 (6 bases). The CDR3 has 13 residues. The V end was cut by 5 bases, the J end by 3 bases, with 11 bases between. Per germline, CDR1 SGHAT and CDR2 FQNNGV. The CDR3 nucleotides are TGTGCCAGCAGCAGTGGACAGCTCTACGAGCAGTACTTC. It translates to CASSSGQLYEQYF.

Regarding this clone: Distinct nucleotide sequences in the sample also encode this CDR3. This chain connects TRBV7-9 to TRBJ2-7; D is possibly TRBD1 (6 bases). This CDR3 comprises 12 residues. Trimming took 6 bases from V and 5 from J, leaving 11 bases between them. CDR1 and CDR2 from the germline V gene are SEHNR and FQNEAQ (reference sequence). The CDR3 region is CASSRTDDEQYF. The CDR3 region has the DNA TGTGCCAGCAGTCGGACAGATGACGAGCAGTACTTC.

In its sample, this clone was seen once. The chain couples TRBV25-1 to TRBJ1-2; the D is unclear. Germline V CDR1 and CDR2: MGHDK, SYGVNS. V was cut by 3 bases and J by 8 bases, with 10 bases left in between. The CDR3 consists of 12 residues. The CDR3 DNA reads TGTGCCAGCAGTGATATTGGACTCGGCTACACCTTC. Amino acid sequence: CASSDIGLGYTF.

The CDR3 nucleotides are TGTGCCAGCAGCCCCTTAACAGGGAACTATGGCTACACCTTC. Residues: CASSPLTGNYGYTF. The gene calls are TRBV14 and TRBJ1-2; TRBD1 might be the D (6 bases). Trimming shortened V by 4 bases and J by 2 bases, and 11 bases separated the two germline ends. CDR1 is SGHDN, CDR2 FVKESK, per germline. The CDR3 sequence is 14 residues long.

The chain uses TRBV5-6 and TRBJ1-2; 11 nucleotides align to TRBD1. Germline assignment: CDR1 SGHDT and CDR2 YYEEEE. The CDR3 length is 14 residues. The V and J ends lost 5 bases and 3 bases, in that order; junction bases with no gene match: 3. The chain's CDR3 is CASRRTGGDYGYTF. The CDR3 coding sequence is TGTGCCAGCAGGCGGACAGGGGGCGACTATGGCTACACCTTC.

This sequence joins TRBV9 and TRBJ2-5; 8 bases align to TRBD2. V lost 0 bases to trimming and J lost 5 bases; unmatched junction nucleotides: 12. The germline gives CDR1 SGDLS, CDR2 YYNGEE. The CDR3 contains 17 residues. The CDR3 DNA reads TGTGCCAGCAGCGTAGACCCCCCCGGGGGGGGAATGGAGACCCAGTACTTC. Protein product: CASSVDPPGGGMETQYF.

The CDR3 loop is CASSGRQGVDSPLHF. CDR3 DNA: TGTGCCAGCAGCGGGAGACAGGGGGTTGATTCACCCCTCCACTTT. The genes are TRBV5-6 and TRBJ1-6, with 9 bases matching TRBD1. This CDR3 has 15 residues. V lost 4 bases to trimming and J lost 8 bases; unmatched junction nucleotides: 7. Germline V gene data show CDR1 as SGHDT and CDR2 as YYEEEE.

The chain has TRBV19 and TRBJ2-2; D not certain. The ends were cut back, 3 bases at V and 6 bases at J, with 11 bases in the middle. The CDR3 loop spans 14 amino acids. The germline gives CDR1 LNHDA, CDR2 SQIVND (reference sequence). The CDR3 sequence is CASSMGWLAGELFF. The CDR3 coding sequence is TGTGCCAGTAGTATGGGTTGGCTAGCCGGGGAGCTGTTTTTT. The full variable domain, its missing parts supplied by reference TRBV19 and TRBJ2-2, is DGGITQSPKYLFRKEGQNVTLSCEQNLNHDAMYWYRQDPGQGLRLIYYSQIVNDFQKGDIAEGYSVSREKKESFPLTVTSAQKNPTAFYLCASSMGWLAGELFFGEGSRLTVL.

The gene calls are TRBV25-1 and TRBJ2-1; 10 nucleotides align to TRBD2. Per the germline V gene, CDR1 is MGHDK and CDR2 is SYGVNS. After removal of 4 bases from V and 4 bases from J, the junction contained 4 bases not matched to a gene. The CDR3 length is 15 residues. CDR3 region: CASSGGLAEYNEQFF. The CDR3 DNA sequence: TGTGCCAGCAGTGGAGGACTAGCGGAATACAATGAGCAGTTCTTC.

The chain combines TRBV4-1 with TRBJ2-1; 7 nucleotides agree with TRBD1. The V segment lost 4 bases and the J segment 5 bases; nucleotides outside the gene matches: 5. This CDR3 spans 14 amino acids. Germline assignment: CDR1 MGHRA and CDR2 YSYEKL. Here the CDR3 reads CASSPRTGNNEQFF. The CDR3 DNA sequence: TGCGCCAGCAGCCCGCGGACAGGAAACAATGAGCAGTTCTTC.

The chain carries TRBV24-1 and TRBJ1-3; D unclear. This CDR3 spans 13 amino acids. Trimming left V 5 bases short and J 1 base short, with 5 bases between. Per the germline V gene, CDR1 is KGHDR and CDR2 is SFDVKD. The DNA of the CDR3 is TGTGCCACCAGTGGGAGGTCTGGAAACACCATATATTTT. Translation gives CATSGRSGNTIYF.

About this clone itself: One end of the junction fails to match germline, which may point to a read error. DNA of the CDR3: TGTGCCAGCAGCTCCCCCGGCGGGGGAGGGTGGAACTTC. It codes for CASSSPGGGGWNF. The chain links TRBV7-9 to TRBJ2-5, with TRBD2 matching 7 bases. This CDR3 comprises 13 residues. Germline V CDR1 and CDR2: SEHNR, FQNEAQ (reference sequence).

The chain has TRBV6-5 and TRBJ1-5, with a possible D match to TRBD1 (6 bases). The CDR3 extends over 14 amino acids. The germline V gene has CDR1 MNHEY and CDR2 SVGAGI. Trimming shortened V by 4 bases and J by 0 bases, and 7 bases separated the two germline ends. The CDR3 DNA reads TGTGCCAGCAGTTCGACAGGTAGCAATCAGCCCCAGCATTTT. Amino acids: CASSSTGSNQPQHF.

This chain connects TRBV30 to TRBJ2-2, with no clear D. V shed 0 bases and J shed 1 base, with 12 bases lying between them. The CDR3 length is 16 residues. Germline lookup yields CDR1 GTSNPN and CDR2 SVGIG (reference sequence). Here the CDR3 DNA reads TGTGCCTGGAGTGTACTTGGGCAGTTGAACACCGGGGAGCTGTTTTTT. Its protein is CAWSVLGQLNTGELFF.

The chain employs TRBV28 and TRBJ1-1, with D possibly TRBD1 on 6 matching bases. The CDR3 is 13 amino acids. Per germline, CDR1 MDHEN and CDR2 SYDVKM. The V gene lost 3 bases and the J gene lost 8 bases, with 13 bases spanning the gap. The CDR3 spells CASSFQGRGEAFF. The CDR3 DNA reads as TGTGCCAGCAGTTTTCAGGGGCGCGGGGAAGCTTTCTTT.

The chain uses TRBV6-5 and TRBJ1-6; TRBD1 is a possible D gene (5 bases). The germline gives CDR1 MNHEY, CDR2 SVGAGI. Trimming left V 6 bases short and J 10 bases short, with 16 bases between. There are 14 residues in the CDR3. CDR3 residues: CASSSLGGESPLHF. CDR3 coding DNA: TGTGCCAGCAGCTCACTGGGGGGGGAGTCACCCCTCCACTTT.